The 11 T cell receptor beta chains given below trace back to one sample, sequenced in a study of CD8 T cells in ankylosing spondylitis. TCRdb itself ran the 5' RACE reads through MiXCR, one entry per CDR3 protein. The data show about 150,000 distinct CDR3 sequences, 25% to 35% seen once. The source material was synovial fluid, either unsorted or a sorted T cell fraction (not recorded which). The source is a male donor with ankylosing spondylitis.

The chain couples TRBV27 to TRBJ2-1; TRBD2 matches at 15 bases. After removal of 6 bases from V and 7 bases from J, the junction contained 16 bases not matched to a gene. This CDR3 has 19 amino acids. In germline, CDR1 is MNHEY, CDR2 SMNVEV (reference sequence). CDR3 sequence: CASRPSRTSGRASENEQFF. The CDR3 DNA is TGTGCCAGCAGACCCTCCCGGACTAGCGGGAGGGCTAGTGAGAATGAGCAGTTCTTC.

This rearrangement joins TRBV5-6 to TRBJ2-5, with TRBD1 identical over 8 bases. Trimming at V came to 1 base and at J to 2 bases, leaving 4 bases not matched to a gene. CDR1 and CDR2 (germline): SGHDT, YYEEEE. CDR3 length: 15 residues. This CDR3 is CASSLTDRVQETQYF. CDR3 in DNA: TGTGCCAGCAGCTTGACGGACAGGGTACAAGAGACCCAGTACTTC.

In this sample, this clonotype turned up a few times. This chain links TRBV9 with TRBJ2-5; no firm D call. V dropped 0 bases and J dropped 5 bases, with 14 bases sitting between them. Germline lookup yields CDR1 SGDLS and CDR2 YYNGEE. The CDR3 is 15 residues long. The CDR3 protein is CASSVVSGGRETQYF. CDR3 sequence (DNA): TGTGCCAGCAGCGTAGTAAGTGGTGGAAGGGAGACCCAGTACTTC. Full variable domain (remainder filled in from reference TRBV9 and TRBJ2-5): DSGVTQTPKHLITATGQRVTLRCSPRSGDLSVYWYQQSLDQGLQFLIQYYNGEERAKGNILERFSAQQFPDLHSELNLSSLELGDSALYFCASSVVSGGRETQYFGPGTRLLVL.

In its sample, this clonotype was seen a few times. The J gene is TRBJ2-3, the V gene TRBV10-3; perhaps TRBD1 as D (6 bases). The CDR3 totals 14 residues. Germline lookup yields CDR1 ENHRY and CDR2 SYGVKD. V lost 4 bases, J lost 2 bases, and 10 bases lay in between. CDR3 in amino acids: CAISVGQNTDTQYF. The CDR3 nucleotides read TGTGCCATCAGTGTCGGACAGAACACAGATACGCAGTATTTT.

This clonotype was observed many times. The chain uses TRBV15 and TRBJ2-7, with D possibly matching TRBD2 (5 bases). The CDR3 extends over 13 amino acids. Per germline, CDR1 LNHNV and CDR2 YYDKDF (reference sequence). Between the trimmed V and J ends, which lost 0 bases and 4 bases, there was a span of 7 bases. The CDR3 here is CATSRDRGYEQYF. CDR3 nucleotides: TGTGCCACCAGCAGAGATCGCGGGTACGAGCAGTACTTC.

This clonotype was detected once. The V call is TRBV18, the J call TRBJ1-2, with 9 bases fitting TRBD1. The CDR3 runs to 18 residues. The germline gives CDR1 KGHSH, CDR2 LQKENI. Trimming cost V 1 base and J 3 bases; bases outside gene matches: 12. CDR3 nucleotide sequence: TGTGCCAGCTCACCACGGATAAAGACAGGGGGATTCGACTATGGCTACACCTTC. As protein: CASSPRIKTGGFDYGYTF.

The rearrangement joins TRBV2 to TRBJ2-1; D might be TRBD1 (5 bases). There are 15 residues in the CDR3. In germline, CDR1 is SNHLY, CDR2 FYNNEI. V was shortened by 4 bases and J by 6 bases, with 16 bases between the two germline ends. The CDR3 DNA follows: TGTGCCAGCAGTGGTCAGGGATCTCGGGTCAATGAGCAGTTCTTC. Amino acids: CASSGQGSRVNEQFF.

A few counts support this clonotype. This chain links TRBV4-2 with TRBJ2-1; D is possibly TRBD1 or TRBD2 (6 bases each). The CDR3 totals 16 residues. The germline gives CDR1 LGHNA, CDR2 YNFKEQ. Trimming took off 3 bases at V and 2 bases at J, with 14 bases between the two ends. The CDR3 DNA sequence: TGTGCCAGCAGCCAGGGAGGACAGTCAGCCTACAATGAGCAGTTCTTC. It is translated as CASSQGGQSAYNEQFF.

The genes are TRBV6-2 or TRBV6-3 and TRBJ2-2; perhaps TRBD2 as D (6 bases). Germline V gives CDR1 MNHEY, CDR2 SVGEGT. V shed 2 bases and J shed 6 bases, with 10 bases lying between them. The CDR3 totals 14 residues. The CDR3 is CASSYGRGAGELFF. CDR3 sequence (DNA): TGTGCCAGCAGTTACGGGCGGGGCGCCGGGGAGCTGTTTTTT.

This chain uses TRBV5-1 with TRBJ2-7, with 7 bases lining up with TRBD2. The CDR3 is 15 amino acids. The J segment lost 2 bases and the V segment lost 1 base, leaving 6 bases of the junction unmatched. Germline CDR1 reads SGHRS; CDR2 reads YFSETQ. CDR3 bases: TGCGCCAGCAGCTTGAATCAGGGAGGGGCCTACGAGCAGTACTTC. This sequence encodes CASSLNQGGAYEQYF.

This clonotype has more than one count but fewer than ten. This rearrangement joins TRBV27 to TRBJ1-5; tentative D call: TRBD1 (5 bases). The CDR3 has 15 residues. From germline, CDR1 is MNHEY and CDR2 SMNVEV (reference sequence). V was cut by 5 bases and J by 4 bases, with 15 bases left in between. The DNA for the CDR3 is TGTGCCAGCAGTCCAGGGTGGCTGGGGAATCAGCCCCAGCATTTT. Encoded protein: CASSPGWLGNQPQHF.